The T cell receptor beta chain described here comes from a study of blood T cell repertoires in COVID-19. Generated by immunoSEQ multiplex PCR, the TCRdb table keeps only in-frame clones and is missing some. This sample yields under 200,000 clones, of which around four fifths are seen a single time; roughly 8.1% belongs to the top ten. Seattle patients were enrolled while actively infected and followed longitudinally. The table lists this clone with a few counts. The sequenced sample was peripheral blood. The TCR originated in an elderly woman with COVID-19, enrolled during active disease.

This CDR3 reads CASSPPDSASGNTIYF. The CDR3 DNA is TGCGCCAGCTCACCGCCGGACAGTGCCTCTGGAAACACCATATATTTT. The chain joins TRBV5-1 to TRBJ1-3, with D perhaps TRBD1 (6 bases). The V end was cut by 7 bases, the J end by 0 bases, with 17 bases between. CDR1 SGHRS and CDR2 YFSETQ come from the germline V gene. The CDR3 has 16 amino acids.